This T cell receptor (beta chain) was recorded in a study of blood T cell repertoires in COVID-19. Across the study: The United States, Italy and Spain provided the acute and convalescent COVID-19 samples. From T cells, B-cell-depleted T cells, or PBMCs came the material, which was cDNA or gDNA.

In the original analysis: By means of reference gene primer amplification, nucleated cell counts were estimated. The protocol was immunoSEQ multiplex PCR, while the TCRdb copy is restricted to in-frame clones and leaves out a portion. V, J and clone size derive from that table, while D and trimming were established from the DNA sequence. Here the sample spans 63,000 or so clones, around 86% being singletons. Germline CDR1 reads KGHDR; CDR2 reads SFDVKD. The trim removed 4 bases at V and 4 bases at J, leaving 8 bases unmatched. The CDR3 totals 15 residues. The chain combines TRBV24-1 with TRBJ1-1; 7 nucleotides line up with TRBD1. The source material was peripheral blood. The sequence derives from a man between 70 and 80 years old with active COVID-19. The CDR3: CATSDPRQGGTEAFF. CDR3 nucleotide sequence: TGTGCCACCAGTGACCCCCGACAGGGTGGCACTGAAGCTTTCTTT.